This T cell receptor (beta chain) came from a study of T-cell memory formation after mild COVID-19. Study-wide points: Pre-infection memory contained some responding clones, which suggested that cross-reactive memory had joined. Confirmation was lacking for SARS-CoV-2 specificity of second-wave clones that peaked on day 37.

TCR alpha and TCR beta cDNA libraries with sample barcodes and UMIs came from 5'RACE using constant-segment primers. A single record per CDR3 protein comes from TCRdb applying MiXCR to the 5' RACE reads. The sample lists approximately 290,000 distinct CDR3 sequences, about 16% seen once, with around 23% in the top ten. The V and J ends lost 8 bases and 7 bases, in that order; junction bases with no gene match: 13. The germline gives CDR1 LGHDT, CDR2 YNNKEL (reference sequence). This CDR3 spans 14 amino acids. This clonotype turned up a few times. Its target is unknown. Sequencing was carried out using PBMCs or a T cell subset sorted from them (not recorded which). This chain connects TRBV3-1 to TRBJ2-5; 7 bases line up with TRBD2. The receptor was isolated from a man between 18 and 35 years old who had mild COVID-19 (a few samples of this study predate the infection). Cell type and time point are not known. This CDR3 is CASALRGEKGTQYF. DNA for the CDR3: TGTGCCAGCGCACTCCGGGGGGAGAAGGGGACCCAGTACTTC.